This is a list of T cell receptor beta chains from one sample in a study of blood T cell repertoires in COVID-19. The protocol was immunoSEQ multiplex PCR, while the TCRdb copy is restricted to in-frame clones and leaves out a portion. The sample holds 290,000 or so clones, 80% to 95% seen once. Sequencing input: PBMCs or T cells enriched from blood (not recorded which). These receptors were obtained from a woman in her 30s who had recovered from COVID-19. Both conserved end residues are trimmed from each CDR3. The listing skips clone size in some rows; elsewhere it reads once, few, many or a size class.

j_gene: TRBJ2-3
v_gene: TRBV5-1
abundance: .
CDR3aa: ASSLPEVDTQY

j_gene: TRBJ2-1
v_gene: TRBV30
abundance: .
CDR3aa: AWTPAPLGSGNEQF

j_gene: TRBJ1-5
v_gene: TRBV6-5
abundance: .
CDR3aa: ASSYSTNQPQH

j_gene: TRBJ1-4
v_gene: TRBV5-1
abundance: .
CDR3aa: ASSFGAVYEKLF

j_gene: TRBJ2-1
v_gene: TRBV5-1
abundance: .
CDR3aa: ASSPDSGGRADEQF

j_gene: TRBJ1-2
v_gene: TRBV29-1
abundance: .
CDR3aa: SVGGQNYGYT

j_gene: TRBJ2-5
v_gene: TRBV5-4
abundance: .
CDR3aa: ASSHDRGRETQY

j_gene: TRBJ2-7
v_gene: TRBV14
abundance: once
CDR3aa: ASSEAGLAGWRSSYEQY

j_gene: TRBJ1-5
v_gene: TRBV5-1
abundance: few
CDR3aa: ASSLEGGVQPQH

j_gene: TRBJ2-3
v_gene: TRBV24-1
abundance: .
CDR3aa: ATSDWGQGPDTQY